Presented here are 7 T cell receptor beta chains from one specimen sequenced in a study of blood T cells in healthy people across ages. With a J-beta primer mix and a sample-barcoded 5' primer, a second PCR ran about 6 to 11 cycles. A single record per CDR3 protein comes from TCRdb applying MiXCR to the 5' RACE reads. Among 780,000 or so distinct CDR3 sequences listed, about 48% were seen once. Sequenced input: blood. The origin of the receptors is a man at least 80 years old in good health.

The V and J genes are TRBV12-3 or TRBV12-4 and TRBJ2-4; 7 positions match TRBD2. Unmatched junction bases numbered 7, after V lost 2 bases and J lost 0 bases. The CDR3 spans 17 residues. CDR3 amino acids: CASSLRGGTLAKNIQYF. CDR3 in DNA: TGTGCCAGCAGTTTACGGGGAGGGACCCTAGCCAAAAACATTCAGTACTTC.

This clonotype occurred a few times. The rearrangement uses TRBV7-8 and TRBJ2-3; D unclear. The CDR3 has 13 amino acids. The germline gives CDR1 SGHVS, CDR2 FQNEAQ. V lost 5 bases to trimming and J lost 4 bases, with 10 bases between them. CDR3 sequence: CASSPRRPDTQYF. In nucleotides, the CDR3 is TGTGCCAGCAGCCCCCGTCGGCCAGATACGCAGTATTTT. The complete variable domain, with remaining parts taken from reference TRBV7-8 and TRBJ2-3, reads GAGVSQSPRYKVAKRGQDVALRCDPISGHVSLFWYQQALGQGPEFLTYFQNEAQLDKSGLPSDRFFAERPEGSVSTLKIQRTQQEDSAVYLCASSPRRPDTQYFGPGTRLTVL.

CDR3 region: CSARVPGLEGAFF. In DNA form, the CDR3 reads TGCAGTGCTAGAGTCCCGGGCCTGGAGGGAGCTTTCTTT. V and J are TRBV20-1 and TRBJ1-1; D call uncertain. Looked up from germline, CDR1 is DFQATT and CDR2 is SNEGSKA (reference sequence). This CDR3 region has 13 residues. Deletions cut 1 base from V and 10 bases from J, with 16 bases between.

This clonotype was recorded at least ten times. The chain is built from TRBV6-1 and TRBJ2-3; 9 bases map to TRBD1. With V trimmed by 5 bases and J by 14 bases, 17 bases remained unmatched. Germline-derived CDR1 and CDR2 are MNHNS and SASEGT. The CDR3 is 15 residues long. CDR3 amino acids: CASSPGQGRSRYAYF. Written as DNA, the CDR3 is TGTGCCAGCAGTCCCGGACAGGGGCGGTCCAGATACGCGTATTTT.

The V and J genes are TRBV29-1 and TRBJ2-1; possible D gene TRBD2, 5 bases. The CDR3 is made up of 11 amino acids. Trimming removed 4 bases at V and 9 bases at J, with 10 bases between. Germline values: CDR1 SQVTM, CDR2 ANQGSEA. CDR3 in DNA: TGCAGCGTTGTGCCCGCGGGTGAGCAGTTCTTC. Its protein product is CSVVPAGEQFF.

Only a few counts were recorded for this clonotype. The rearrangement links TRBV6-5 to TRBJ2-7, with D tentatively TRBD1 (6 bases). Germline CDR1 reads MNHEY; CDR2 reads SVGAGI. The V and J ends lost 7 bases and 2 bases respectively, with 15 bases between them. The CDR3 loop spans 14 amino acids. This chain's CDR3 is CASIPGDGPYEQYF. Here the CDR3 DNA reads TGTGCCAGCATCCCAGGGGACGGTCCCTACGAGCAGTACTTC.

The gene calls are TRBV29-1 and TRBJ2-1; 7 bases agree with TRBD2. This CDR3 contains 17 residues. With 0 bases clipped from V and 2 bases from J, the junction kept 10 bases outside the gene matches. In germline, CDR1 is SQVTM, CDR2 ANQGSEA. The CDR3 is CSVEDLLRAGTYNEQFF. The CDR3 DNA follows: TGCAGCGTTGAAGATCTTCTAAGAGCGGGAACCTACAATGAGCAGTTCTTC.